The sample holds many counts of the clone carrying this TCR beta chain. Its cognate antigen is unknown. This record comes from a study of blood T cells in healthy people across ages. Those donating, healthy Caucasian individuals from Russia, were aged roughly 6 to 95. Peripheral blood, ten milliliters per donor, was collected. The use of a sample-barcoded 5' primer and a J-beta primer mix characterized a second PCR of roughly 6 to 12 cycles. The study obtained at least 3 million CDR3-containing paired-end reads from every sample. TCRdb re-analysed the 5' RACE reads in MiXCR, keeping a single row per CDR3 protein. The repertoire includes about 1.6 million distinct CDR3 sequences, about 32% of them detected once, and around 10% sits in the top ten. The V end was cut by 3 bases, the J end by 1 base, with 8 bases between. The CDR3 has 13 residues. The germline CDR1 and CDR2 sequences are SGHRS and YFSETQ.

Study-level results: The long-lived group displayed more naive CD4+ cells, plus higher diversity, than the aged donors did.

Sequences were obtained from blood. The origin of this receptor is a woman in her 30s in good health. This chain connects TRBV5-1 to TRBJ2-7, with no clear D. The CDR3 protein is CASSSDTSYEQYF. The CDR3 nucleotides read TGCGCCAGCAGCTCCGACACGTCCTACGAGCAGTACTTC.